This TCR beta chain was documented in a study of technical replicates of blood from several donors listed by TCRdb under 2017. Per the germline V gene (reference sequence), MNHEY is the CDR1 and SMNVEV is the CDR2. From the cysteine through the phenylalanine, the CDR3 covers 15 amino acids. Only the CDR3 DNA is retained, 45 bases long and in frame from the first base. Trimming leaves V shorter by 0 bases and J shorter by 4 bases, with the junction holding 4 bases beyond the gene matches. Libraries were built with the immunoSEQ multiplex PCR assay. TCRdb re-hosts the immuneACCESS table, in-frame sequences only. Its copies lack some clones; in the studies checked, an unresolved V gene accounts for under half of them, and the cause for the rest is not known. For this sample there are 66,000 or so clones; around 97% appear just once. The top ten clones comprise 0.19% of the sample. With respect to this clone: Its antigen has not been determined. No clone much larger than this one lies a single base away; base qualities are absent.

Source material: T cells isolated from PBMCs. The chain is assembled from TRBV27 and TRBJ1-1, with TRBD1 matching 8 junction bases. The receptor comes from a human donor in good health. The DNA is TGTGCCAGCAGTTTATCCGGACAGGGTGTCACTGAAGCTTTCTTT. This gives the protein CASSLSGQGVTEAFF.